This T cell receptor (beta chain) was found in a study of blood T cell repertoires in COVID-19. At the level of the study: The United States, Italy and Spain were the sources of the acute and convalescent COVID-19 samples. PBMCs, B-cell-depleted T cells, or T cells were the source of the cDNA or gDNA that made up the material.

During active infection, Seattle patients enrolled and were then monitored through disease. The CDR3 covers 15 residues. V was clipped by 0 bases and J by 10 bases, with 13 bases between them. CDR1 and CDR2 from the germline V gene are SGHAT and FQNNGV. Original data processing: Using reference gene primer amplification, nucleated cell counts were estimated. Assay used: immunoSEQ multiplex PCR; TCRdb lists only in-frame clones, some missing. That table furnishes V, J and clone size, whereas the DNA furnished D and trimming. Here the sample spans 40,000 to 60,000 clones, around 86% being singletons. This chain links TRBV11-2 with TRBJ1-6; D is possibly TRBD1 (5 bases). This clonotype originated in an elderly woman with COVID-19, enrolled during active disease. Sequenced: peripheral blood. The CDR3 nucleotides read TGTGCCAGCAGCTTAGACCTCGGGGGAAGATCACCCCTCCACTTT. This gives the protein CASSLDLGGRSPLHF. Filled out from reference TRBV11-2 and TRBJ1-6, the complete variable domain reads EAGVAQSPRYKIIEKRQSVAFWCNPISGHATLYWYQQILGQGPKLLIQFQNNGVVDDSQLPKDRFSAERLKGVDSTLKIQPAKLEDSAVYLCASSLDLGGRSPLHFGNGTRLTVT.